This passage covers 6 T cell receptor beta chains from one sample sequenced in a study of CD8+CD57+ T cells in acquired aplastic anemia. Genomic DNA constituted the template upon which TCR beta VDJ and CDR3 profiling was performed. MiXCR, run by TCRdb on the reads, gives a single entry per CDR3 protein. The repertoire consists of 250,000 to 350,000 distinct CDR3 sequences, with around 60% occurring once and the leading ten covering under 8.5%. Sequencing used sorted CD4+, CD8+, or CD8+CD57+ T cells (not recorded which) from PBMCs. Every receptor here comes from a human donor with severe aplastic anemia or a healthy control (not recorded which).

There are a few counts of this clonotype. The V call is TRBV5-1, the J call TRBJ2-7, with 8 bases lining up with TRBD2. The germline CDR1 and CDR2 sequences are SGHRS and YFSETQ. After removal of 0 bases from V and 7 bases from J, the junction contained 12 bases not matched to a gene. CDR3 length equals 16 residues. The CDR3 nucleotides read TGCGCCAGCAGCTTGGGCACTAGAGCGGGAGAGGGGGAGCAGTACTTC. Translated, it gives CASSLGTRAGEGEQYF.

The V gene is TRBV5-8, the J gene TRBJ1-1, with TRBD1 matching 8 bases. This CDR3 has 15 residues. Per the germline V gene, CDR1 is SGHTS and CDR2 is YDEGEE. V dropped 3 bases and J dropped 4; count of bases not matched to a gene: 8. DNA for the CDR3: TGTGCCAGCAGCTCGGACTGGACAGGGCTCACTGAAGCTTTCTTT. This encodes CASSSDWTGLTEAFF.

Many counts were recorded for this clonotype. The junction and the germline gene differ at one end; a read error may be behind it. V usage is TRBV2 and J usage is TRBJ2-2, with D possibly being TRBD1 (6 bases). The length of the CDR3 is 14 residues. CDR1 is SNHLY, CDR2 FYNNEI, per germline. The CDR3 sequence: CASLSQGNAGELFF. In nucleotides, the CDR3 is TGTGCCAGTCTTTCTCAGGGGAACGCCGGGGAGCTGTTTTTT.

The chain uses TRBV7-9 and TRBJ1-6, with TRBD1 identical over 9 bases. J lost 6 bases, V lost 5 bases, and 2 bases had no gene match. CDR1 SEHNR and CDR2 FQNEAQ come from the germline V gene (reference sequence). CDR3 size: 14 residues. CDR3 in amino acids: CASSTDRGNSPLHF. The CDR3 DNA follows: TGTGCCAGCAGCACGGACAGGGGTAATTCACCCCTCCACTTT.

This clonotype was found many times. The CDR3 DNA reads as TGCGCCAGCAGCTTGCCAGGGACCACCACCGGGGAGCTGTTTTTT. As protein: CASSLPGTTTGELFF. The V and J genes are TRBV5-1 and TRBJ2-2, with D possibly being TRBD1 or TRBD2 (5 bases each). V lost 1 base and J 4 bases, leaving 11 bases between the germline ends. Germline lookup yields CDR1 SGHRS and CDR2 YFSETQ. The CDR3 contains 15 residues. Filled out from reference TRBV5-1 and TRBJ2-2, the complete variable domain reads KAGVTQTPRYLIKTRGQQVTLSCSPISGHRSVSWYQQTPGQGLQFLFEYFSETQRNKGNFPGRFSGRQFSNSRSEMNVSTLELGDSALYLCASSLPGTTTGELFFGEGSRLTVL.

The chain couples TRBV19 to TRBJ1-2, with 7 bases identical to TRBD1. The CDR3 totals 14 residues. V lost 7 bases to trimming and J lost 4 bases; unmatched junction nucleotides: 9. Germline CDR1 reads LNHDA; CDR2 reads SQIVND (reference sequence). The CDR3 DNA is TGTGCCAGTAAAGTCGGGACAGAGAGCTATGGCTACACCTTC. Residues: CASKVGTESYGYTF.